This T cell receptor (beta chain) came from a study of tumor-infiltrating lymphocytes in oesophageal squamous cell carcinoma. This clonotype was counted a few times. CDR1 and CDR2 (germline): SGHVS, FQNEAQ. Trimming shortened V by 2 bases and J by 1 base, and 15 bases separated the two germline ends. CDR3 size: 18 residues. TCRdb independently ran MiXCR on the PCR reads; one entry per CDR3 protein. The table records 15,000 to 20,000 distinct CDR3 sequences, 40% to 45% of them present only once. The material sequenced was normal esophageal tissue next to the tumor. This receptor was identified in a male donor with esophageal squamous cell carcinoma. J is TRBJ2-6 and V is TRBV7-8, with D possibly being TRBD2 (5 bases). CDR3 DNA: TGTGCCAGCAGCTTACGAGGGCTGGATTTTTCTGGGGCCAACGTCCTGACTTTC. Amino acid sequence: CASSLRGLDFSGANVLTF.